The following is a TCR beta chain sequence with its context. Germline V gene sequence: CDR1 MGHRA, CDR2 YSYEKL. This CDR3 has 14 residues. V was pared by 4 bases and J by 10 bases, with 3 bases of the junction left unmatched. Here immunoSEQ multiplex PCR was the method, and the copy in TCRdb shows in-frame clones only, minus some. The data show 90,000 to 120,000 clones, roughly 80% seen once. This sample is part of a study of blood T cell repertoires in COVID-19. Study at large: Spain, Italy and the United States supplied samples that represented acute and convalescent COVID-19. The cDNA or gDNA used as material had been derived from T cells, B-cell-depleted T cells, or PBMCs.

The chain has TRBV4-1 and TRBJ1-6; 11 bases line up with TRBD1. Sample: peripheral blood. The source is a man in his 70s with active or convalescent COVID-19. The CDR3 sequence is CASSPRDRGSPLHF. The CDR3 DNA sequence: TGCGCCAGCAGCCCCCGGGACAGGGGGTCACCCCTCCACTTT.